A selection of T cell receptor beta chains follows, all from one sample in a study of CD8 T cells in Susac syndrome. One entry per CDR3 protein results from TCRdb running MiXCR on the immunoSEQ multiplex PCR reads. The data contain 84,000 or so distinct CDR3 sequences, around 93% of them singletons. What was sequenced was CD8+ T cells from PBMCs. The receptors were sampled from a human donor with Susac syndrome. The CDR3 runs from the conserved cysteine through the conserved F or W. D genes are given only for firm matches. Size is omitted from some rows. Given values are once, few, many or a class for expanded clones.

v_gene	j_gene	d_gene	abundance	CDR3aa	CDR3nt
TRBV4-1	TRBJ2-5	TRBD2	-	CASSPTMAREGSQYF	TGCGCCAGCAGCCCTACTATGGCGCGGGAGGGGTCCCAGTACTTC
TRBV20-1	TRBJ2-3	-	-	CSARDIEGTDTQYF	TGCAGTGCTAGAGACATAGAGGGCACAGATACGCAGTATTTT
TRBV6-5	TRBJ1-1	-	-	CASKGVGQNTEAFF	TGTGCCAGCAAAGGGGTGGGACAGAACACTGAAGCTTTCTTT
TRBV20-1	TRBJ2-7	-	-	CSARIPRDLFLEQYF	TGCAGTGCTAGGATTCCACGGGACCTCTTTCTCGAGCAGTACTTC
TRBV6-4	TRBJ2-7	-	-	CAINNRSNEQYF	TGTGCCATCAACAATAGGTCCAACGAGCAGTACTTC
TRBV20-1	TRBJ2-5	-	-	CSARTRETQYF	TGCAGTGCCAGGACAAGAGAGACCCAGTACTTC
TRBV4-1	TRBJ1-1	-	-	CASSQDERAEAFF	TGCGCCAGCAGCCAAGATGAGAGGGCTGAAGCTTTCTTT
TRBV5-1	TRBJ2-1	-	-	CASSLVDSSYTDNEQFF	TGCGCCAGCAGCTTGGTTGACAGCTCCTATACAGACAATGAGCAGTTCTTC
TRBV9	TRBJ2-7	TRBD1	-	CASSGETGALREQYF	TGTGCCAGCAGCGGAGAAACAGGGGCCCTCCGCGAGCAGTACTTC
TRBV6-5	TRBJ2-3	TRBD2	-	CASSYSASGRPTDTQYF	TGTGCCAGCAGTTACTCGGCCAGCGGGAGGCCAACAGATACGCAGTATTTT
TRBV3-1	TRBJ2-7	-	-	CASGRDEQYF	TGTGCCAGCGGTAGAGACGAGCAGTACTTC
TRBV29-1	TRBJ2-7	-	-	CSVKSGEQYF	TGCAGCGTTAAGAGCGGCGAGCAGTACTTC
TRBV12-3/TRBV12-4	TRBJ2-7	-	-	CASSFLTSVDEQYF	TGTGCCAGCAGTTTCCTGACTAGTGTGGACGAGCAGTACTTC
TRBV20-1	TRBJ2-1	TRBD2	-	CSARDSLAGYNEQFF	TGCAGTGCTAGAGATTCCCTAGCGGGGTACAATGAGCAGTTCTTC
TRBV15	TRBJ1-2	TRBD1	-	CATSVGQDSVLGYTF	TGTGCCACCAGCGTGGGACAGGATTCGGTATTAGGCTACACCTTC
TRBV20-1	TRBJ2-2	-	once	CSARDLSAGELFF	TGCAGTGCTAGAGATCTGTCGGCAGGGGAGCTGTTTTTT
TRBV20-1	TRBJ2-7	-	-	CSVRLQGSYEQYF	TGCAGTGTCCGGCTGCAGGGCTCCTACGAGCAGTACTTC
TRBV12-3/TRBV12-4	TRBJ1-4	-	once	CASSASGLGQKLFF	TGTGCCAGCAGTGCCTCAGGGTTGGGCCAAAAACTGTTTTTT
TRBV20-1	TRBJ1-1	-	-	CSAWTEETEAFF	TGCAGTGCTTGGACGGAGGAAACTGAAGCTTTCTTT
TRBV7-9	TRBJ2-7	TRBD1	-	CASSLGQVYEQYF	TGTGCCAGCAGCTTGGGACAGGTCTACGAGCAGTACTTC
TRBV5-6	TRBJ2-7	-	once	CASSFGGIYEQYF	TGTGCCAGCAGCTTCGGGGGAATCTACGAGCAGTACTTC
TRBV29-1	TRBJ2-7	TRBD2	-	CSVSAGAVYEQYF	TGCAGCGTTTCAGCGGGGGCCGTCTACGAGCAGTACTTC
TRBV29-1	TRBJ1-1	TRBD1	-	CSVEETGPNTEAFF	TGCAGCGTTGAAGAGACAGGGCCCAACACTGAAGCTTTCTTT
TRBV7-8	TRBJ1-1	-	-	CASSRDQSTEAFF	TGTGCCAGCAGCAGGGATCAGAGCACTGAAGCTTTCTTT
TRBV4-1	TRBJ2-7	-	-	CASSQNYEQYF	TGCGCCAGCAGCCAGAACTACGAGCAGTACTTC
TRBV29-1	TRBJ1-1	TRBD1	-	CSVEERGQGFWTEAFF	TGCAGCGTTGAAGAACGGGGACAGGGTTTCTGGACTGAAGCTTTCTTT
TRBV18	TRBJ2-5	-	-	CASSPPGGASLETQYF	TGTGCCAGCTCACCACCTGGAGGAGCTAGCTTGGAGACCCAGTACTTC
TRBV5-1	TRBJ2-7	TRBD1	few	CASSLSPGQGAYEQYF	TGCGCCAGCAGCTTGTCCCCGGGACAGGGGGCCTACGAGCAGTACTTC
TRBV6-2/TRBV6-3	TRBJ2-7	-	few	CASSQWDGSYEQYF	TGTGCCAGCAGTCAGTGGGACGGATCCTACGAGCAGTACTTC
TRBV7-9	TRBJ2-7	-	-	CASSATYEQYF	TGTGCCAGCAGCGCCACCTACGAGCAGTACTTC
TRBV20-1	TRBJ1-5	-	-	CSATGGDNQPQHF	TGCAGTGCAACCGGAGGAGACAATCAGCCCCAGCATTTT
TRBV18	TRBJ2-7	-	once	CASSNRQGNRRTSPYEQYF	TGTGCCAGCTCAAACCGACAGGGGAATAGGAGGACTAGCCCCTACGAGCAGTACTTC
TRBV24-1	TRBJ2-1	TRBD2	-	CATNPGLAGGPFTYNEQFF	TGTGCCACAAACCCGGGACTAGCGGGAGGGCCGTTCACCTACAATGAGCAGTTCTTC
TRBV20-1	TRBJ2-7	-	-	CSARGGNLGEQYF	TGCAGTGCTAGAGGAGGGAATCTGGGGGAGCAGTACTTC
TRBV20-1	TRBJ2-3	-	once	CSARDSASVRPSTDTQYF	TGCAGTGCTAGAGATTCGGCTAGCGTTAGACCTAGCACAGATACGCAGTATTTT
TRBV20-1	TRBJ2-1	TRBD2	once	CSAPRAGDYNEQFF	TGCAGTGCTCCCCGAGCGGGAGACTACAATGAGCAGTTCTTC
TRBV20-1	TRBJ2-4	TRBD1	-	CSARPGQTLAKNIQYF	TGCAGTGCTAGACCGGGACAGACACTAGCCAAAAACATTCAGTACTTC
TRBV29-1	TRBJ2-1	TRBD2	-	CSVDSGSDEQFF	TGCAGCGTTGATAGCGGGAGTGATGAGCAGTTCTTC
TRBV11-2	TRBJ2-1	-	few	CASRGYNEQFF	TGTGCCAGCCGGGGATACAATGAGCAGTTCTTC
TRBV12-3/TRBV12-4	TRBJ2-1	-	-	CASSGNNEQFF	TGTGCCAGCAGTGGTAACAATGAGCAGTTCTTC
TRBV7-2	TRBJ2-5	-	-	CASSYYSGTQETQYF	TGTGCCAGCAGCTACTATTCCGGGACCCAAGAGACCCAGTACTTC
TRBV7-2	TRBJ2-7	TRBD2	-	CASSPSGPYEQYF	TGTGCCAGCAGCCCTAGCGGACCCTACGAGCAGTACTTC
TRBV6-2/TRBV6-3	TRBJ2-7	-	few	CASSGSYEQYF	TGTGCCAGCAGTGGGTCCTACGAGCAGTACTTC
TRBV24-1	TRBJ2-1	-	-	CATSDLKTSSYNEQFF	TGTGCCACCAGTGATTTGAAAACAAGCTCCTACAATGAGCAGTTCTTC
TRBV5-6	TRBJ2-3	TRBD1	-	CASSLGTGADTQYF	TGTGCCAGCAGCTTGGGCACAGGGGCAGATACGCAGTATTTT
TRBV29-1	TRBJ1-2	-	-	CSVTDGNYGYTF	TGCAGCGTTACAGACGGGAACTATGGCTACACCTTC
TRBV7-9	TRBJ2-2	-	-	CASSPPTGNTGELFF	TGTGCCAGCAGCCCGCCGACGGGGAACACCGGGGAGCTGTTTTTT
TRBV20-1	TRBJ2-1	TRBD2	-	CSGDSGMSEQFF	TGCAGTGGCGATAGCGGGATGAGTGAGCAGTTCTTC
TRBV6-2/TRBV6-3	TRBJ2-7	-	-	CASSYNRDSAWYEQYF	TGTGCCAGCAGTTACAACCGGGACTCAGCATGGTACGAGCAGTACTTC
TRBV5-6	TRBJ2-7	-	-	CASSLIAGEQYF	TGTGCCAGCAGCTTGATCGCGGGTGAGCAGTACTTC
TRBV9	TRBJ1-1	TRBD1	-	CASSPNDRENTEAFF	TGTGCCAGCAGCCCAAACGACAGGGAAAACACTGAAGCTTTCTTT
TRBV30	TRBJ2-7	TRBD1	-	CAWSGGQGVVDEQYF	TGTGCCTGGAGTGGGGGACAGGGAGTCGTAGACGAGCAGTACTTC
TRBV29-1	TRBJ1-1	TRBD1	-	CSVGTGPGTEAFF	TGCAGCGTCGGGACAGGGCCGGGGACTGAAGCTTTCTTT
TRBV7-9	TRBJ2-1	TRBD2	-	CASSTPLAGAFEQFF	TGTGCCAGCAGCACGCCGCTAGCGGGAGCGTTTGAGCAGTTCTTC
TRBV5-6	TRBJ2-1	TRBD2	-	CASSFSSGVNNEQFF	TGTGCCAGCAGCTTCTCTAGCGGGGTTAACAATGAGCAGTTCTTC
TRBV29-1	TRBJ2-1	-	-	CSALAPGVYNEQFF	TGCAGCGCCCTGGCTCCAGGGGTCTACAATGAGCAGTTCTTC
TRBV12-3/TRBV12-4	TRBJ2-1	TRBD2	-	CATETGGSYNEQFF	TGTGCCACCGAGACGGGGGGCTCCTACAATGAGCAGTTCTTC
TRBV29-1	TRBJ1-2	-	-	CSIWGEEGYTF	TGCAGCATTTGGGGAGAGGAGGGCTACACCTTC
TRBV19	TRBJ2-1	-	-	CASSIASDLQNEQFF	TGTGCCAGTAGTATAGCGAGCGACCTACAGAATGAGCAGTTCTTC